Following are 20 T cell receptor beta chains from one sample sequenced in a study of blood T cell repertoires in COVID-19. The repertoire was sequenced with immunoSEQ multiplex PCR; TCRdb's copy has only in-frame clones and lacks some. In the table there are hundreds of thousands of clones, around 90% of which are singletons. Sequenced input: PBMCs or T cells enriched from blood (not recorded which). The receptors stem from a woman in her thirties who had recovered from COVID-19.

The chain combines TRBV15 with TRBJ2-5; the D gene is possibly TRBD1 (5 bases). V was shortened by 1 base and J by 1 base, with 7 bases between the two germline ends. The length of the CDR3 is 14 residues. Germline CDR1 reads LNHNV; CDR2 reads YYDKDF (reference sequence). Written as DNA, the CDR3 is TGTGCCACCAGCAGAGGACAGATCCAAGAGACCCAGTACTTC. This gives the protein CATSRGQIQETQYF.

This clone was found a few times. The chain has TRBV4-2 and TRBJ2-7, with D tentatively TRBD2 (6 bases). V shed 1 base and J shed 3 bases, with 16 bases lying between them. CDR1 is LGHNA and CDR2 is YNFKEQ in the germline V gene. There are 16 residues in the CDR3. This CDR3 reads CASSQVAAGSLYEQYF. The CDR3 DNA sequence: TGTGCCAGCAGCCAAGTAGCGGCAGGATCCCTCTACGAGCAGTACTTC.

The chain links TRBV12-3 or TRBV12-4 to TRBJ2-2; D unclear. This CDR3 region has 12 residues. V was pared by 5 bases and J by 5 bases, with 6 bases between. CDR3 protein: CASSRGTGELFF. CDR3 bases: TGTGCCAGCAGTAGAGGTACCGGGGAGCTGTTTTTT.

The chain employs TRBV20-1 and TRBJ2-3; D possibly corresponds to TRBD1 (6 bases). The V and J ends lost 3 bases and 4 bases respectively, with 8 bases between them. The CDR3 is 12 amino acids. CDR1 and CDR2 from the germline V gene are DFQATT and SNEGSKA (reference sequence). CDR3 residues: CSASSGADTQYF. The DNA for the CDR3 is TGCAGTGCTAGTTCAGGGGCAGATACGCAGTATTTT.

The chain uses TRBV28 and TRBJ1-1, with 8 nucleotides matching TRBD1. Trimming at V came to 2 bases and at J to 10 bases, leaving 9 bases not matched to a gene. Germline V lookup: CDR1 MDHEN, CDR2 SYDVKM. The CDR3 has 14 amino acids. CDR3 sequence (DNA): TGTGCCAGCAGTTTAGTGGCGACAGGGGAGAGAGCTTTCTTT. Residues: CASSLVATGERAFF.

The rearrangement links TRBV6-5 to TRBJ1-2; D might be TRBD1 (5 bases). In germline, CDR1 is MNHEY, CDR2 SVGAGI. Deletions cut 2 bases from V and 7 bases from J, with 20 bases between. This CDR3 has 16 residues. CDR3 coding DNA: TGTGCCAGCAGTTACGCTAACCCAGGGTCGGCTGTTGGCTACACCTTC. Its protein is CASSYANPGSAVGYTF.

The chain links TRBV29-1 to TRBJ2-7; 10 bases are shared with TRBD2. After removal of 5 bases from V and 0 bases from J, the junction contained 16 bases not matched to a gene. This CDR3 has 18 amino acids. Germline-derived CDR1 and CDR2 are SQVTM and ANQGSEA. In nucleotides, the CDR3 is TGCAGCGTTCTGTGGGTAGCGGGAGGCCACCAGAGCTCCTACGAGCAGTACTTC. It codes for CSVLWVAGGHQSSYEQYF.

The V gene is TRBV5-8, the J gene TRBJ2-7, with a possible D match to TRBD1 (5 bases). The CDR3 is 13 amino acids. The V gene lost 1 base and the J gene lost 5 bases, with 10 bases spanning the gap. Germline V gene data show CDR1 as SGHTS and CDR2 as YDEGEE. CDR3 amino acids: CASSLRRGDEQYF. The CDR3 region has the DNA TGTGCCAGCAGCTTGCGTAGGGGTGACGAGCAGTACTTC.

The V call is TRBV5-4, the J call TRBJ2-5; the D gene is possibly TRBD2 (5 bases). V dropped 4 bases and J dropped 0 bases, with 16 bases sitting between them. The length of the CDR3 is 16 residues. CDR1 is SGHNT, CDR2 YYREEE, per germline (reference sequence). The CDR3 spells CASSDRTRPYQETQYF. The CDR3 bases are TGTGCCAGCAGCGACCGGACTCGACCGTACCAAGAGACCCAGTACTTC. Full variable domain (outside the CDR3, taken from reference TRBV5-4 and TRBJ2-5): ETGVTQSPTHLIKTRGQQVTLRCSSQSGHNTVSWYQQALGQGPQFIFQYYREEENGRGNFPPRFSGLQFPNYSSELNVNALELDDSALYLCASSDRTRPYQETQYFGPGTRLLVL.

The chain joins TRBV28 to TRBJ2-5, with 12 nucleotides matching TRBD2. In germline, CDR1 is MDHEN, CDR2 SYDVKM. This CDR3 comprises 20 residues. Trimming removed 3 bases from V and 3 bases from J; junction bases left unmatched: 17. CDR3 region: CASSLAPGLAGGWFKETQYF. The DNA for the CDR3 is TGTGCCAGCAGTTTGGCACCGGGGCTAGCGGGAGGGTGGTTCAAAGAGACCCAGTACTTC.

V and J are TRBV5-5 and TRBJ2-7; no firm D call. This CDR3 has 12 amino acids. V was trimmed by 3 bases and J by 5 bases, leaving 9 bases between them. Germline values: CDR1 SGHKS, CDR2 YYEKEE (reference sequence). In DNA, the CDR3 is TGTGCCAGCAGCTGGCCACAGAACGAGCAGTACTTC. Protein sequence: CASSWPQNEQYF.

V gene TRBV5-1 combines with J gene TRBJ1-6; D call uncertain. Germline lookup yields CDR1 SGHRS and CDR2 YFSETQ. The CDR3 has 13 amino acids. With 4 bases removed from V and 9 bases from J, the gap between germline ends came to 11 bases. DNA for the CDR3: TGCGCCAGCAGCGAAGGTAGCGGTTCACCCCTCCACTTT. This gives the protein CASSEGSGSPLHF.

This chain uses TRBV5-4 with TRBJ2-2; 9 bases align to TRBD2. The CDR3 extends over 16 amino acids. The trim removed 4 bases at V and 2 bases at J, leaving 6 bases unmatched. Per the germline V gene, CDR1 is SGHNT and CDR2 is YYREEE (reference sequence). In DNA, the CDR3 is TGTGCCAGCAGCCCGCGACTAGCGGCAAACACCGGGGAGCTGTTTTTT. This translates into CASSPRLAANTGELFF. Together with reference TRBV5-4 and TRBJ2-2, the CDR3 gives the full variable domain: ETGVTQSPTHLIKTRGQQVTLRCSSQSGHNTVSWYQQALGQGPQFIFQYYREEENGRGNFPPRFSGLQFPNYSSELNVNALELDDSALYLCASSPRLAANTGELFFGEGSRLTVL.

The chain couples TRBV3-1 (or the pseudogene TRBV3-2) to TRBJ1-1; a weak D match, TRBD1 (5 bases). Germline CDR1 and CDR2: LGHDT and YNNKEL (reference sequence). V dropped 0 bases and J dropped 2 bases, with 19 bases sitting between them. The CDR3 is made up of 18 amino acids. CDR3 in amino acids: CASSQDHWTPLLNTEAFF. CDR3 nucleotides: TGTGCCAGCAGCCAAGATCACTGGACACCGTTACTTAACACTGAAGCTTTCTTT.

This rearrangement joins TRBV7-9 to TRBJ2-3, with a possible D match to TRBD1 (5 bases). Germline assignment: CDR1 SEHNR and CDR2 FQNEAQ (reference sequence). The CDR3 length is 14 residues. Trimming removed 2 bases from V and 5 bases from J, with 11 bases in between. The CDR3 sequence: CASSLSGTGDTQYF. Written as DNA, the CDR3 is TGTGCCAGCAGCTTATCAGGTACAGGAGATACGCAGTATTTT.

The V call is TRBV27, the J call TRBJ1-5; 9 nucleotides agree with TRBD1. V shed 2 bases and J 8 bases; nucleotides not matched to a gene: 4. The CDR3 is 14 amino acids. Germline CDR1 reads MNHEY; CDR2 reads SMNVEV (reference sequence). This CDR3 reads CASSLTGQGKPQHF. The CDR3 nucleotides are TGTGCCAGCAGTTTAACCGGACAGGGGAAGCCCCAGCATTTT.

The chain carries TRBV28 and TRBJ1-1, with a tentative D call TRBD1 (6 bases). CDR3 size: 15 residues. In germline, CDR1 is MDHEN, CDR2 SYDVKM. The V and J ends lost 6 bases and 6 bases respectively, with 20 bases between them. This CDR3 is CASSPLQGTSAEAFF. In nucleotides, the CDR3 is TGTGCCAGCAGCCCTCTACAGGGAACTTCTGCTGAAGCTTTCTTT.

V gene TRBV12-3 or TRBV12-4 combines with J gene TRBJ1-2, with a tentative D call TRBD1 (6 bases). The CDR3 totals 12 residues. V lost 4 bases to trimming and J lost 6 bases, with 9 bases between them. CDR3 sequence (DNA): TGTGCCAGCAGTTCCCCAGGGGATGGCTACACCTTC. It translates to CASSSPGDGYTF.

The V gene is TRBV28, the J gene TRBJ2-5; TRBD1 matches at 11 bases. The CDR3 is 16 amino acids. The germline V gene has CDR1 MDHEN and CDR2 SYDVKM. V shed 4 bases, J shed 5 bases, and the junction held 9 bases outside the gene matches. The chain's CDR3 is CASSSRTGGGGETQYF. CDR3 DNA: TGTGCCAGCAGTTCCCGGACAGGGGGCGGGGGGGAGACCCAGTACTTC.

The V and J genes are TRBV9 and TRBJ1-3, with 9 bases fitting TRBD1. With 2 bases clipped from V and 0 bases from J, the junction kept 3 bases outside the gene matches. The germline CDR1 and CDR2 sequences are SGDLS and YYNGEE. The length of the CDR3 is 16 residues. DNA for the CDR3: TGTGCCAGCAGCGTGACAGGGGGGCACTCTGGAAACACCATATATTTT. The encoded protein is CASSVTGGHSGNTIYF.